What follows are 12 T cell receptor beta chains derived from one specimen sequenced in a study of identical twins (dated by TCRdb to the mid-2010s). The library relied on 5' RACE. The run used an Illumina HiSeq 2000. TCRdb applied fastp at Q25 and MiXCR to the public reads, then kept only in-frame beta chains. Rows are combined by CDR3 protein, so each entry shows the most common genes and DNA. Recorded for this sample are about 730,000 distinct CDR3 sequences; approximately 22% of them occurred a single time. The ten largest account for 4.3% of the sample. These data were also filed under a second study, of T cells expressing NK-cell markers.

The sequenced material came from PBMCs. These receptors came from a woman under 30 in good health.

The gene calls are TRBV6-5 and TRBJ2-1, with D tentatively TRBD1 or TRBD2 (5 bases each). The ends were cut back, 1 base at V and 7 bases at J, with 20 bases in the middle. Germline-derived CDR1 and CDR2 are MNHEY and SVGAGI. This CDR3 has 17 residues. DNA for the CDR3: TGTGCCAGCAGTTACTATTTCGGGGCCGTATCCGGGAATGAGCAGTTCTTC. Its translation: CASSYYFGAVSGNEQFF.

This clonotype was found a few times. V gene TRBV15 combines with J gene TRBJ2-2; 8 bases map to TRBD2. Germline trimming cut 6 bases from V and 10 bases from J; bases unmatched to any gene: 7. Germline values: CDR1 LNHNV, CDR2 YYDKDF (reference sequence). The CDR3 extends over 13 amino acids. The CDR3 reads CATSLLAGAELFF. CDR3 in DNA: TGTGCCACCAGTCTTCTAGCGGGCGCGGAGCTGTTTTTT.

This clonotype was counted at least ten times. The genes are TRBV7-8 and TRBJ2-7; tentative D call: TRBD1 (6 bases). The ends were cut back, 5 bases at V and 6 bases at J, with 11 bases in the middle. CDR1 is SGHVS, CDR2 FQNEAQ, per germline. This CDR3 contains 12 residues. Here the CDR3 reads CASSAQGREQYF. The DNA of the CDR3 is TGTGCCAGCAGCGCACAGGGTCGCGAGCAGTACTTC.

The V and J genes are TRBV16 and TRBJ2-4; no reliable D call. Germline CDR1 and CDR2: KGHSY and FQNENV. The length of the CDR3 is 13 residues. V was cut by 0 bases and J by 14 bases, with 14 bases left in between. The CDR3 is CASSQSLGSMKYF. In DNA form, the CDR3 reads TGTGCCAGCAGCCAATCTTTAGGCAGCATGAAGTACTTC.

This clonotype was recorded at least ten times. The chain carries TRBV20-1 and TRBJ2-3, with D perhaps matching TRBD1 or TRBD2 (5 bases each). The V end lost 3 bases, the J end lost 7 bases, and 17 bases lay between the germline ends. Germline CDR1 reads DFQATT; CDR2 reads SNEGSKA (reference sequence). The CDR3 spans 14 residues. The CDR3 nucleotides read TGCAGTGCTAGTCCCCAGCACGGGGCCTATACGCAGTATTTT. As protein: CSASPQHGAYTQYF.

The table lists this clonotype with many counts. The CDR3 bases are TGCAGTGGGGCGCCTAGCTCCTACAATGAGCAGTTCTTC. It encodes CSGAPSSYNEQFF. The chain employs TRBV20-1 and TRBJ2-1; D is undetermined. Germline V gene sequence: CDR1 DFQATT, CDR2 SNEGSKA (reference sequence). The CDR3 length is 13 residues. With 7 bases removed from V and 0 bases from J, the gap between germline ends came to 10 bases.

The sample holds a few counts of this clonotype. The chain uses TRBV20-1 and TRBJ2-6; D perhaps matches TRBD2 (6 bases). This CDR3 spans 17 amino acids. The germline CDR1 and CDR2 sequences are DFQATT and SNEGSKA (reference sequence). V was cut by 6 bases and J by 0 bases, with 18 bases left in between. The CDR3 DNA reads as TGCAGTGCAAGAAGGGCGGGGCTAAGCTCTGGGGCCAACGTCCTGACTTTC. Its protein product is CSARRAGLSSGANVLTF.

A few counts support this clonotype. This rearrangement joins TRBV20-1 to TRBJ2-1; 13 bases line up with TRBD2. The germline gives CDR1 DFQATT, CDR2 SNEGSKA (reference sequence). CDR3 length: 17 amino acids. J was trimmed by 0 bases and V by 4 bases; bases with no gene match: 6. CDR3 coding DNA: TGCAGTGCTAAGACTAGCGGGGGGTCCCGCTCCTACAATGAGCAGTTCTTC. It encodes CSAKTSGGSRSYNEQFF.

This clonotype was recorded many times. The rearrangement joins TRBV29-1 to TRBJ1-2; D remains ambiguous. This CDR3 has 13 residues. Germline V gene lookup returns CDR1 SQVTM and CDR2 ANQGSEA. Deletions cut 2 bases from V and 1 base from J, with 8 bases between. The DNA for the CDR3 is TGCAGCGTTGAATTAACAGATAACTATGGCTACACCTTC. Its translation: CSVELTDNYGYTF.

The chain has TRBV27 and TRBJ1-2, with 7 nucleotides matching TRBD1. V shed 7 bases and J 7 bases; nucleotides not matched to a gene: 6. This CDR3 is 12 amino acids long. Per the germline V gene, CDR1 is MNHEY and CDR2 is SMNVEV (reference sequence). DNA of the CDR3: TGTGCCAGCATCGACAGGGCGCCTGGCTACACCTTC. It codes for CASIDRAPGYTF.

The rearrangement links TRBV12-3 or TRBV12-4 to TRBJ2-2; TRBD2 matches 8 bases. The CDR3 spans 16 residues. V shed 6 bases, J shed 4 bases, and the junction held 10 bases outside the gene matches. This chain's CDR3 is CASSYPGLGSTGELFF. The CDR3 nucleotides are TGTGCCAGCAGCTATCCGGGACTAGGTTCCACCGGGGAGCTGTTTTTT.

The J gene is TRBJ2-1, the V gene TRBV20-1, with D perhaps matching TRBD2 (6 bases). The CDR3 loop spans 15 amino acids. Trimming cost V 5 bases and J 5 bases, with 19 bases left between them. The germline CDR1 and CDR2 sequences are DFQATT and SNEGSKA (reference sequence). The CDR3: CSAPRDLRRDNEQFF. CDR3 coding DNA: TGCAGTGCTCCAAGGGACCTCCGGAGGGACAATGAGCAGTTCTTC.